These 12 T cell receptor beta chains were sequenced from one sample in a study of T cell responses to AZD1222 COVID-19 vaccine. Some clones are missing from TCRdb's copy, which holds only in-frame ones; the method was immunoSEQ multiplex PCR. The sample records about 81,000 clones, less than 95% being singletons. Source: peripheral blood, taken 28 days after the second AZD1222 dose. All receptors derive from an adult who received the AZD1222 COVID-19 vaccine.

The chain has TRBV27 and TRBJ2-7; D might be TRBD1 (7 bases). Germline V gene data show CDR1 as MNHEY and CDR2 as SMNVEV (reference sequence). V shed 4 bases and J shed 4 bases, with 23 bases lying between them. CDR3 length equals 17 residues. In DNA form, the CDR3 reads TGTGCCAGCAGTTCCACACTCGGGGCAGGGGGGAGGTACGAGCAGTACTTC. This encodes CASSSTLGAGGRYEQYF.

The chain has TRBV30 and TRBJ1-4; no clear D gene. The V and J ends lost 4 bases and 0 bases respectively, with 6 bases between them. This CDR3 is 13 amino acids long. Per the germline V gene, CDR1 is GTSNPN and CDR2 is SVGIG (reference sequence). In DNA, the CDR3 is TGTGCCTGGACGGATGCAACTAATGAAAAACTGTTTTTT. Protein: CAWTDATNEKLFF.

The rearrangement joins TRBV9 to TRBJ2-5, with TRBD2 matching 11 bases. The CDR3 totals 16 residues. The trim removed 3 bases at V and 5 bases at J, leaving 9 bases unmatched. Looked up from germline, CDR1 is SGDLS and CDR2 is YYNGEE. CDR3 sequence (DNA): TGTGCCAGCAGCGACACCGGGACTAGCGGATGGGAGACCCAGTACTTC. Translation gives CASSDTGTSGWETQYF.

The CDR3 loop reads CASSLGGGTSGSYEQYF. The DNA for the CDR3 is TGTGCCAGCAGCTTAGGGGGTGGGACTAGCGGGAGTTACGAGCAGTACTTC. This chain connects TRBV7-8 to TRBJ2-7, with TRBD2 matching 14 bases. The CDR3 is 17 amino acids. V lost 1 base and J lost 4; bases outside the gene matches: 6. Per the germline V gene, CDR1 is SGHVS and CDR2 is FQNEAQ. Complete variable domain (other parts from reference TRBV7-8 and TRBJ2-7): GAGVSQSPRYKVAKRGQDVALRCDPISGHVSLFWYQQALGQGPEFLTYFQNEAQLDKSGLPSDRFFAERPEGSVSTLKIQRTQQEDSAVYLCASSLGGGTSGSYEQYFGPGTRLTVT.

The gene calls are TRBV7-9 and TRBJ1-2, with 9 nucleotides matching TRBD1. The trim removed 6 bases at V and 8 bases at J, leaving 7 bases unmatched. The CDR3 covers 13 residues. Germline V gives CDR1 SEHNR, CDR2 FQNEAQ (reference sequence). The CDR3 DNA sequence: TGTGCCAGCAGGCCCGGGACAGGGCACGGCTACACCTTC. This translates into CASRPGTGHGYTF.

The chain couples TRBV18 to TRBJ1-1; D unclear. The germline CDR1 and CDR2 sequences are KGHSH and LQKENI. The V end lost 3 bases, the J end lost 3 bases, and 5 bases lay between the germline ends. This CDR3 contains 12 residues. Written as DNA, the CDR3 is TGTGCCAGCTCACCTGTGGACACTGAAGCTTTCTTT. Protein: CASSPVDTEAFF.

This sequence joins TRBV6-1 and TRBJ1-4; no definite D call. CDR3 length: 14 residues. Trimming removed 3 bases at V and 8 bases at J, with 13 bases between. CDR1 is MNHNS and CDR2 is SASEGT in the germline V gene. The DNA for the CDR3 is TGTGCCAGCAGTGATTCGAGGTCGGCGGAAAAACTGTTTTTT. It codes for CASSDSRSAEKLFF.

This chain connects TRBV5-6 to TRBJ2-7; no clear D. With 0 bases removed from V and 4 bases from J, the gap between germline ends came to 11 bases. Germline values: CDR1 SGHDT, CDR2 YYEEEE. The CDR3 runs 14 residues. CDR3 loop: CASSLEGSGYEQYF. CDR3 coding DNA: TGTGCCAGCAGCTTGGAAGGGTCGGGTTACGAGCAGTACTTC.

V gene TRBV7-9 combines with J gene TRBJ1-5, with 8 bases aligning to TRBD1. Germline V lookup: CDR1 SEHNR, CDR2 FQNEAQ (reference sequence). The CDR3 is 13 residues long. V shed 5 bases and J 5 bases; nucleotides not matched to a gene: 2. The CDR3 is CASSVQGDQPQHF. The CDR3, as DNA: TGTGCCAGCAGCGTACAGGGGGATCAGCCCCAGCATTTT.

The rearrangement joins TRBV6-5 to TRBJ2-2; TRBD1 aligns across 7 bases. CDR3 length equals 15 residues. Germline V gene data show CDR1 as MNHEY and CDR2 as SVGAGI. With 9 bases clipped from V and 0 bases from J, the junction kept 7 bases outside the gene matches. The DNA of the CDR3 is TGTGCCAGTGTTACCGGGACAGCGAACACCGGGGAGCTGTTTTTT. Its protein is CASVTGTANTGELFF.

The V gene is TRBV28, the J gene TRBJ1-2; perhaps TRBD1 as D (6 bases). Trimming took off 7 bases at V and 2 bases at J, with 11 bases between the two ends. CDR3 length: 13 residues. In germline, CDR1 is MDHEN, CDR2 SYDVKM. The CDR3 region is CASTRTDNYGYTF. CDR3 nucleotide sequence: TGTGCCAGCACAAGGACAGACAACTATGGCTACACCTTC.

The V gene is TRBV19, the J gene TRBJ1-2; no reliable D call. Trimming took off 3 bases at V and 2 bases at J, with 7 bases between the two ends. CDR1 is LNHDA and CDR2 is SQIVND in the germline V gene (reference sequence). The length of the CDR3 is 13 residues. CDR3 in amino acids: CASSIPANYGYTF. CDR3 bases: TGTGCCAGTAGTATTCCAGCGAACTATGGCTACACCTTC.